This T cell receptor (beta chain) was documented in a study of blood T cell repertoires in COVID-19. This clone was counted a single time. This table comes from immunoSEQ multiplex PCR, and its TCRdb copy is limited to in-frame clones, with some not included. The repertoire consists of over 120,000 clones, with around 86% occurring once and the leading ten covering approximately 10%. The J segment lost 3 bases and the V segment lost 0 bases, leaving 3 bases of the junction unmatched. Germline assignment: CDR1 SGHAT and CDR2 FQDESV (reference sequence). The CDR3 is 15 amino acids. The specimen sequenced was PBMCs or T cells enriched from blood (not recorded which). The origin of this receptor is a man between 60 and 75 years old who had recovered from COVID-19. This rearrangement joins TRBV11-1 to TRBJ2-7, with 9 bases aligning to TRBD1. The CDR3 region has the DNA TGTGCCAGCAGCTTAGCAGGGACAGGGAACTACGAGCAGTACTTC. Amino acids: CASSLAGTGNYEQYF.